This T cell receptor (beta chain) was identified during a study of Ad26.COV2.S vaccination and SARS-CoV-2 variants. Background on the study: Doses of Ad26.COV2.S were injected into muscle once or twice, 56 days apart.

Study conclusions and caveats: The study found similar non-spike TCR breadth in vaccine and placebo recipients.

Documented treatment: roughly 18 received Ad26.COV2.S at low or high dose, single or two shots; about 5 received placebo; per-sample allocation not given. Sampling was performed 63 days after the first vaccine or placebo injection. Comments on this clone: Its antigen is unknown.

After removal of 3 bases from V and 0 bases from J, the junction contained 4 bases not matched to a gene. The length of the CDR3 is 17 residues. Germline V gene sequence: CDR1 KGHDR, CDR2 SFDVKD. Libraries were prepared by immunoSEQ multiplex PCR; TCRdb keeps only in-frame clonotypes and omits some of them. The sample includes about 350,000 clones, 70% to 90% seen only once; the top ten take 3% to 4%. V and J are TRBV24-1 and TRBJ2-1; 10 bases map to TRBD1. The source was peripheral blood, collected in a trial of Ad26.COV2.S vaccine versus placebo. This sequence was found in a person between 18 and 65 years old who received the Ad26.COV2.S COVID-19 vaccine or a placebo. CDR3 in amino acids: CATSDPGQGSSYNEQFF. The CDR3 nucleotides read TGTGCCACCAGTGATCCGGGACAGGGGAGCTCCTACAATGAGCAGTTCTTC.